In this sample, the clone carrying this TCR beta chain turned up once. Its antigen is currently unknown. This sample is part of a study of T cell responses to AZD1222 COVID-19 vaccine. Only in-frame clones appear in the TCRdb table, and some are missing; sequencing was by immunoSEQ multiplex PCR. The top ten clones hold more than 5.5% of a sample with about 140,000 clones, 70% to 90% of them seen once. Study results and caveats: Baseline antibody screening turned up just five to seven seropositive AZD1222 recipients. Donors were chiefly white British, with a greater number of females, and clonal diversity was perhaps underestimated.

The sequencing here drew on peripheral blood, taken on day 0 of AZD1222 vaccination. The TCR was taken from an adult in good health.

CDR3 DNA: TGTGCCAGCAAGGCAACAGGGGTGGATCAGCCCCAGCATTTT. It codes for CASKATGVDQPQHF. The chain employs TRBV27 and TRBJ1-5, with 7 bases matching TRBD1. Germline CDR1 reads MNHEY; CDR2 reads SMNVEV (reference sequence). This CDR3 has 14 residues. J gave up 5 bases and V 7 bases, and 8 bases lay outside the gene matches.